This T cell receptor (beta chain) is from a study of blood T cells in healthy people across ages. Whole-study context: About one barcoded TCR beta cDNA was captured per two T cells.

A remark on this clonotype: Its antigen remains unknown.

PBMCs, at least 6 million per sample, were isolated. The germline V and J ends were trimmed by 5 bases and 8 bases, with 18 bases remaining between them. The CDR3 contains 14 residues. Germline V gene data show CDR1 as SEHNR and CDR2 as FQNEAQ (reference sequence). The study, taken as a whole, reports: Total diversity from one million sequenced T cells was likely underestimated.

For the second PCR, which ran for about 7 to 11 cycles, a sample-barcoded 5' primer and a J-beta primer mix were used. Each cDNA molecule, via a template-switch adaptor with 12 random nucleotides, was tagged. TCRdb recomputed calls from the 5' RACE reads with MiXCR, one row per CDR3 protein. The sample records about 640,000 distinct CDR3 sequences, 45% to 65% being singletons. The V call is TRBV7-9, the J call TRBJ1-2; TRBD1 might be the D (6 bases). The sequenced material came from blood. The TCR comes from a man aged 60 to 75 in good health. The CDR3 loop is CASSHTNQGSGYTF. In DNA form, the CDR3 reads TGTGCCAGCAGCCACACTAACCAGGGGAGCGGCTACACCTTC.